Below are 30 T cell receptor beta chains sequenced from a single sample in a study of vaccination and CD4 T cells after COVID-19 (dated by TCRdb to between 2021 and 2022). The intended sense of this specimen's treatment or condition label: approximately 9-day PBMC culture with coronavirus spike peptide pools or control peptides (ViraFEST assay). Library method: PCR. The sample was run on an Illumina iSeq 100. DNA from cultured CD4+ T cells was subjected to TCR sequencing with the Oncomine TCR Beta short-read assay at the Johns Hopkins FTIC core. The public reads were quality trimmed at Q25 with fastp and then assembled into clones with MiXCR by TCRdb, keeping productive beta chains. Every distinct CDR3 protein forms one entry, paired with its most common genes and DNA. The sample profile shows some 13,000 distinct CDR3 sequences; around three fifths of them were found once. The ten largest clones represent around 17% of the sample.

Their antigens are not known. Material: CD4+ T cells from blood, cultured in vitro. The receptors shown here come from a human donor who had recovered from COVID-19.

The chain combines TRBV10-3 with TRBJ2-1; TRBD2 aligns across 7 bases. Per the germline V gene, CDR1 is ENHRY and CDR2 is SYGVKD. The CDR3 contains 14 residues. V lost 5 bases, J lost 5 bases, and 6 bases stayed unmatched. This CDR3 is CAISYSGTNNEQFF. Written as DNA, the CDR3 is TGTGCCATCAGTTACTCCGGGACTAACAATGAGCAGTTCTTC.

This clonotype was recorded a few times. The chain recombines TRBV20-1 with TRBJ2-3; D remains unclear. The germline V gene encodes CDR1 DFQATT and CDR2 SNEGSKA (reference sequence). V was pared by 5 bases and J by 4 bases, with 16 bases between. The CDR3 consists of 14 residues. CDR3 coding DNA: TGCAGTGCTTTCCTAAGGGATATCTCAGATACGCAGTATTTT. As protein: CSAFLRDISDTQYF.

A few counts support this clonotype. This rearrangement joins TRBV20-1 to TRBJ1-3; possible D gene TRBD1, 5 bases. The CDR3 covers 16 residues. The V and J ends lost 2 bases and 3 bases respectively, with 17 bases between them. Germline values: CDR1 DFQATT, CDR2 SNEGSKA (reference sequence). In DNA form, the CDR3 reads TGCAGTGCTAGACCGGACTCGTCCCAGGGTGGAAACACCATATATTTT. Translation gives CSARPDSSQGGNTIYF.

In this sample, this clonotype turned up once. The chain uses TRBV6-1 and TRBJ1-4; D is possibly TRBD1 (6 bases). Trimming took 6 bases from V and 3 from J, leaving 11 bases between them. The length of the CDR3 is 14 residues. Germline V lookup: CDR1 MNHNS, CDR2 SASEGT. Here the CDR3 reads CASSRTAANEKLFF. The CDR3 DNA reads TGTGCCAGCAGCCGGACAGCCGCTAATGAAAAACTGTTTTTT.

Only a few counts were recorded for this clonotype. The chain recombines TRBV7-9 with TRBJ2-5; TRBD2 matches at 14 bases. The germline V gene encodes CDR1 SEHNR and CDR2 FQNEAQ (reference sequence). The CDR3 has 16 residues. J gave up 2 bases and V 4 bases, and 3 bases lay outside the gene matches. CDR3 nucleotides: TGTGCCAGCAGCTCGGGACTAGCGGGAGTTCAAGAGACCCAGTACTTC. Amino acids: CASSSGLAGVQETQYF.

V and J are TRBV20-1 and TRBJ1-2, with D unclear. Trimming left V 0 bases short and J 2 bases short, with 16 bases between. The CDR3 loop spans 16 amino acids. Germline V gene data show CDR1 as DFQATT and CDR2 as SNEGSKA (reference sequence). CDR3 loop: CSARDNRGRGNYGYTF. The CDR3 region has the DNA TGCAGTGCTAGAGATAATCGAGGGCGGGGAAACTATGGCTACACCTTC.

The V and J genes are TRBV6-1 and TRBJ1-1; D might be TRBD1 (5 bases). The CDR3 extends over 14 amino acids. Trimming removed 8 bases from V and 6 bases from J, with 19 bases in between. Germline CDR1 is MNHNS and CDR2 is SASEGT. The CDR3 is CASGGGDPKPEAFF. The CDR3 DNA follows: TGTGCCAGCGGGGGGGGGGACCCCAAACCTGAAGCTTTCTTT.

This chain uses TRBV6-5 with TRBJ1-2; TRBD1 aligns across 9 bases. The CDR3 covers 15 residues. Germline-derived CDR1 and CDR2 are MNHEY and SVGAGI. With V trimmed by 2 bases and J by 6 bases, 7 bases remained unmatched. The chain's CDR3 is CASSYDGQGWNGYTF. CDR3 coding DNA: TGTGCCAGCAGTTACGACGGACAGGGGTGGAATGGCTACACCTTC.

In this sample, this clonotype turned up once. The J gene is TRBJ1-2, the V gene TRBV7-2, with D perhaps matching TRBD1 (5 bases). The CDR3 consists of 18 residues. V dropped 0 bases and J dropped 0 bases, with 17 bases sitting between them. The germline gives CDR1 SGHTA, CDR2 FQGNSA. CDR3 sequence: CASSLAGGGIGANYGYTF. CDR3 coding DNA: TGTGCCAGCAGCTTAGCGGGTGGGGGAATTGGAGCTAACTATGGCTACACCTTC.

The gene calls are TRBV19 and TRBJ1-6, with 7 nucleotides matching TRBD1. Per germline, CDR1 LNHDA and CDR2 SQIVND (reference sequence). This CDR3 is 18 amino acids long. The V gene end was trimmed by 5 bases and the J gene end by 8 bases; junction bases not matched to a gene: 18. CDR3 coding DNA: TGTGCCAGTAGTCACCGACAGGGAGCAAACAAATTGGATTCACCCCTCCACTTT. Translated, it gives CASSHRQGANKLDSPLHF.

This clonotype was recorded only once. V is TRBV7-9 and J is TRBJ1-4; D possibly corresponds to TRBD1 (6 bases). CDR3 size: 14 residues. V was trimmed by 5 bases and J by 5 bases, leaving 12 bases between them. Germline CDR1 and CDR2: SEHNR and FQNEAQ (reference sequence). The CDR3 reads CASSLGQGNEKLFF. CDR3 coding DNA: TGTGCCAGCAGCCTGGGACAAGGCAATGAAAAACTGTTTTTT.

The chain recombines TRBV5-1 with TRBJ1-2; 11 bases map to TRBD1. This CDR3 region has 14 residues. The germline CDR1 and CDR2 sequences are SGHRS and YFSETQ. The ends lost 0 bases at V and 8 bases at J; junction bases unmatched: 3. The CDR3 DNA reads TGCGCCAGCAGCTTGGGACGGACAGGGGGCGGCTACACCTTC. Protein sequence: CASSLGRTGGGYTF.

The chain joins TRBV20-1 to TRBJ2-5; TRBD2 aligns across 10 bases. J was trimmed by 1 base and V by 6 bases; bases with no gene match: 2. Germline V gene lookup returns CDR1 DFQATT and CDR2 SNEGSKA (reference sequence). The CDR3 is 13 residues long. Written as DNA, the CDR3 is TGCAGTGCGGTAGCGGGAGGCCAAGAGACCCAGTACTTC. Amino acids: CSAVAGGQETQYF.

V usage is TRBV20-1 and J usage is TRBJ2-3, with unresolved D. This CDR3 comprises 11 residues. Germline loops: CDR1 DFQATT, CDR2 SNEGSKA (reference sequence). V lost 5 bases and J 8 bases, leaving 11 bases between the germline ends. This CDR3 reads CSAGLWSTQYF. CDR3 bases: TGCAGTGCTGGGCTATGGAGTACGCAGTATTTT.

This clonotype was counted a few times. The chain is built from TRBV20-1 and TRBJ2-7; D is undetermined. The length of the CDR3 is 10 residues. V was trimmed by 4 bases and J by 3 bases, leaving 4 bases between them. The germline gives CDR1 DFQATT, CDR2 SNEGSKA (reference sequence). CDR3 amino acids: CSATYYEQYF. CDR3 sequence (DNA): TGCAGTGCTACCTACTACGAGCAGTACTTC.

The chain has TRBV6-2 or TRBV6-3 and TRBJ1-2; no clear D gene. Germline V CDR1 and CDR2: MNHEY, SVGEGT. The CDR3 spans 13 residues. Trimming removed 4 bases at V and 2 bases at J, with 8 bases between. Written as DNA, the CDR3 is TGTGCCAGCAGTTCAACGGGGAACTATGGCTACACCTTC. It specifies CASSSTGNYGYTF.

The rearrangement uses TRBV7-8 and TRBJ1-5, with 8 bases identical to TRBD1. Germline trimming cut 6 bases from V and 1 base from J; bases unmatched to any gene: 5. Germline CDR1 SGHVS, CDR2 FQNEAQ. The CDR3 length is 15 residues. CDR3 nucleotides: TGTGCCAGCAGTTCTAACAGGGGGAGCAATCAGCCCCAGCATTTT. Translation gives CASSSNRGSNQPQHF. The full variable domain, its missing parts supplied by reference TRBV7-8 and TRBJ1-5, is GAGVSQSPRYKVAKRGQDVALRCDPISGHVSLFWYQQALGQGPEFLTYFQNEAQLDKSGLPSDRFFAERPEGSVSTLKIQRTQQEDSAVYLCASSSNRGSNQPQHFGDGTRLSIL.

This clonotype was found once. This sequence joins TRBV20-1 and TRBJ2-1; 11 bases are shared with TRBD2. This CDR3 has 15 amino acids. CDR1 is DFQATT, CDR2 SNEGSKA, per germline (reference sequence). The junction had 6 bases not matched to a gene; V was cut back by 1 base and J by 7 bases. This CDR3 reads CSARVPSGRRNEQFF. The CDR3 nucleotides read TGCAGTGCTAGAGTTCCTAGCGGGAGGAGGAATGAGCAGTTCTTC.

This clonotype was counted only a few times. The chain is built from TRBV7-2 and TRBJ1-2, with D uncertain. Trimming cost V 1 base and J 5 bases, with 8 bases left between them. There are 13 residues in the CDR3. CDR1 SGHTA and CDR2 FQGNSA come from the germline V gene. DNA of the CDR3: TGTGCCAGCAGCTTAGACGCGCGTTATGGCTACACCTTC. Its protein product is CASSLDARYGYTF. Full variable domain (remainder filled in from reference TRBV7-2 and TRBJ1-2): GAGVSQSPSNKVTEKGKDVELRCDPISGHTALYWYRQSLGQGLEFLIYFQGNSAPDKSGLPSDRFSAERTGGSVSTLTIQRTQQEDSAVYLCASSLDARYGYTFGSGTRLTVV.

The chain employs TRBV6-1 and TRBJ2-7; D could derive from TRBD1 or TRBD2 (5 bases each). The CDR3 consists of 15 residues. The germline V and J ends were trimmed by 6 bases and 3 bases, with 18 bases remaining between them. From germline, CDR1 is MNHNS and CDR2 SASEGT. CDR3 coding DNA: TGTGCCAGCAGCCAGACCGGGACGGGCGTCTACGAGCAGTACTTC. Amino acid sequence: CASSQTGTGVYEQYF.

The table lists this clonotype with a few counts. This chain uses TRBV6-1 with TRBJ1-1, with TRBD1 matching over 7 bases. V shed 6 bases, J shed 3 bases, and the junction held 7 bases outside the gene matches. The CDR3 sequence is 14 residues long. Germline loops: CDR1 MNHNS, CDR2 SASEGT. The CDR3: CASSRQGRYTEAFF. The CDR3 DNA follows: TGTGCCAGCAGCCGACAGGGAAGATACACTGAAGCTTTCTTT.

The V gene is TRBV5-1, the J gene TRBJ1-6; TRBD1 agrees at 11 bases. Germline V gives CDR1 SGHRS, CDR2 YFSETQ. CDR3 length: 14 residues. J was trimmed by 12 bases and V by 0 bases; bases with no gene match: 2. The chain's CDR3 is CASSLGTGGEPLHF. DNA of the CDR3: TGCGCCAGCAGCTTGGGGACAGGGGGCGAACCCCTCCACTTT. Based on the CDR3 plus reference TRBV5-1 and TRBJ1-6, the full variable domain is KAGVTQTPRYLIKTRGQQVTLSCSPISGHRSVSWYQQTPGQGLQFLFEYFSETQRNKGNFPGRFSGRQFSNSRSEMNVSTLELGDSALYLCASSLGTGGEPLHFGNGTRLTVT.

This clonotype was observed a few times. The V and J genes are TRBV2 and TRBJ2-5, with D possibly matching TRBD2 (5 bases). Trimming shortened V by 5 bases and J by 5 bases, and 15 bases separated the two germline ends. CDR1 SNHLY and CDR2 FYNNEI come from the germline V gene. The CDR3 contains 14 residues. The CDR3 DNA sequence: TGTGCCAGCAGTCCCGCTACTAGTCGGGAGACCCAGTACTTC. Its protein product is CASSPATSRETQYF.

The chain combines TRBV6-1 with TRBJ1-2; 8 bases fit TRBD1. After removal of 5 bases from V and 1 base from J, the junction contained 6 bases not matched to a gene. This CDR3 comprises 15 residues. Germline assignment: CDR1 MNHNS and CDR2 SASEGT. The CDR3 here is CASSRTGPFNYGYTF. DNA for the CDR3: TGTGCCAGCAGTCGGACAGGGCCCTTTAACTATGGCTACACCTTC.

The chain has TRBV7-9 and TRBJ2-3; TRBD1 matches 9 bases. The germline CDR1 and CDR2 sequences are SEHNR and FQNEAQ (reference sequence). The CDR3 runs to 15 residues. J was trimmed by 3 bases and V by 5 bases; bases with no gene match: 6. Here the CDR3 reads CASSQFGQGTDTQYF. The CDR3 region has the DNA TGTGCCAGCAGCCAGTTCGGACAGGGGACAGATACGCAGTATTTT. Combining the CDR3 with reference TRBV7-9 and TRBJ2-3 gives the whole variable domain DTGVSQNPRHKITKRGQNVTFRCDPISEHNRLYWYRQTLGQGPEFLTYFQNEAQLEKSRLLSDRFSAERPKGSFSTLEIQRTEQGDSAMYLCASSQFGQGTDTQYFGPGTRLTVL.

The chain links TRBV10-1 to TRBJ2-7, with 11 bases aligning to TRBD2. Trimming took 6 bases from V and 4 from J; bases not matched to a gene: 8. CDR1 is WNHNN and CDR2 is SYGVQD in the germline V gene (reference sequence). The CDR3 loop spans 15 amino acids. The CDR3 region is CASRPLAGGAYEQYF. The CDR3 DNA is TGCGCCAGCAGGCCTCTAGCGGGAGGTGCGTACGAGCAGTACTTC.

This clonotype was observed a handful of times. The chain combines TRBV7-9 with TRBJ1-1; D gene ambiguous. V was cut by 3 bases and J by 4 bases, with 9 bases left in between. The CDR3 spans 13 residues. Germline CDR1 is SEHNR and CDR2 is FQNEAQ (reference sequence). The CDR3 sequence is CASSFGEGTEAFF. For the CDR3, the DNA is TGTGCCAGCAGCTTCGGGGAGGGCACTGAAGCTTTCTTT.

The gene calls are TRBV19 and TRBJ1-1; D ambiguous. There are 13 residues in the CDR3. With 4 bases removed from V and 0 bases from J, the gap between germline ends came to 6 bases. Germline V gene sequence: CDR1 LNHDA, CDR2 SQIVND (reference sequence). CDR3 sequence: CASSTHMNTEAFF. The CDR3 nucleotides read TGTGCCAGTAGTACACATATGAACACTGAAGCTTTCTTT. Supplemented by reference TRBV19 and TRBJ1-1, the full variable domain reads DGGITQSPKYLFRKEGQNVTLSCEQNLNHDAMYWYRQDPGQGLRLIYYSQIVNDFQKGDIAEGYSVSREKKESFPLTVTSAQKNPTAFYLCASSTHMNTEAFFGQGTRLTVV.

The genes are TRBV7-9 and TRBJ2-7; D perhaps matches TRBD2 (6 bases). Trimming cost V 5 bases and J 2 bases, with 13 bases left between them. Germline CDR1 SEHNR, CDR2 FQNEAQ (reference sequence). The CDR3 consists of 14 residues. In DNA form, the CDR3 reads TGTGCCAGCAGCCAGACTGGCGGGGCCTACGAGCAGTACTTC. Amino acid sequence: CASSQTGGAYEQYF.

The V gene is TRBV2, the J gene TRBJ2-2; D unresolved. Germline loops: CDR1 SNHLY, CDR2 FYNNEI. The CDR3 length is 13 residues. The V and J ends lost 8 bases and 8 bases respectively, with 15 bases between them. Written as DNA, the CDR3 is TGTGCCAGCGTCTGGGATTCAACTGGGGAGCTGTTTTTT. Protein: CASVWDSTGELFF.